Sequencing of this T cell receptor beta chain was carried out in a study of shared clonotypes between healthy human individuals. Study conclusions and caveats: Naive subsets usually exceeded memory subsets in estimated richness. Sorted-subset sequencing was shown by rarefaction to be incomplete despite large depth.

Germline CDR1 reads LNHDA; CDR2 reads SQIVND (reference sequence). The CDR3 is 13 amino acids. V dropped 6 bases and J dropped 0 bases, with 9 bases sitting between them. For every subset, genomic DNA was evenly distributed across several immunoSEQ plates. Data came from immunoSEQ multiplex PCR; TCRdb stores just in-frame clones and leaves some out. The sample carries under 85,000 clones, 50% to 70% recorded once. CD8 memory fractions consisted of CD45RO+ and CCR7-negative CD45RA+ TemRA cells together. About this clone itself: Its antigen is unidentified.

The TCR originated in a man aged 25-45 years in good health. The gene calls are TRBV19 and TRBJ2-7; tentative D call: TRBD1 (5 bases). The sample taken for sequencing was memory CD8+ T cells sorted from blood. Subset defined: CD45RO+ cells pooled with CCR7-negative TemRA cells. The CDR3 sequence is CASSEDNSYEQYF. The DNA of the CDR3 is TGTGCCAGTAGCGAGGACAACTCCTACGAGCAGTACTTC.